Described below is a single T cell receptor (beta chain) sequence and its context. Its antigen is not yet known. No base quality information exists; no much larger clone differs at one position. Measured from the cysteine to the phenylalanine, the CDR3 is 16 residues long. Only the CDR3 region is kept as DNA, spanning 48 bases read in frame from base 1. Per the germline V gene, SGDLS is the CDR1 and YYNGEE is the CDR2. Trimming leaves V shorter by 0 bases and J shorter by 4 bases, with the junction holding 4 bases beyond the gene matches. For TCRbeta CDR3 sequencing, genomic DNA was extracted from sorted cells using the QIAGEN DNeasy Blood and Tissue Kit. High-throughput TCRbeta CDR3 sequencing was carried out commercially through immunoSEQ, with PCR amplification with bias correction and internal controls included. Per the authors' processing: Unique productive TCRbeta sequences were defined by CDR3 nucleotide sequence where primers matched, otherwise by CDR3 amino acid sequence with Vbeta and Jbeta genes. To correct sorting error, sequences shared between sorted populations at a frequency ratio of 2:1 or less were removed; the rest were assigned to the higher population. Sequences were defined as donor-reactive when expanded at least 5-fold in CFSE-low cells versus unstimulated cells and present at a frequency of at least 0.01% in CFSE-low cells. Repertoire divergence was quantified by Jensen-Shannon divergence using the top 100 TCRbeta sequences ranked by frequency. For samples with multiple sequencing runs, sorting error was corrected in each run separately before the runs were combined. The source is immuneACCESS, and TCRdb retained only in-frame sequences with V and J called. Part of the clones is not carried over; for the studies checked, unresolved V genes explain less than half of this, and the remainder is unexplained. For V, J and clone size, that table is used; D and trimming come from the DNA. The sample table records more than 95,000 clones; about 91% of these occur just once. The ten most abundant clones make up over 0.5% of the sample.

Thawed PBMCs were FACS-sorted into unstimulated Tregs (CD4+CD25+CD127-), CD4+ non-Tregs (CD4+CD25-), CD4 cells and CD8 cells. Blood from healthy controls was obtained either as purchased buffy coats or from healthy volunteers. Healthy control blood was separated into PBMCs by Ficoll density gradient and cryopreserved, and patient PBMCs were collected both before and after transplant. These data originate in a study of Tregs in tolerant kidney transplant recipients (dated by TCRdb to between 2019 and 2020). Describing the broader study: TCRbeta sequencing was used in the study to identify donor-specific regulatory T cells before combined kidney and bone marrow transplantation, and the identified cells were then tracked after transplant. TCRbeta repertoire sequencing was used in 3 healthy controls to compare several methods for expanding Tregs specific for an allogeneic donor. Overall results and qualifications from the work: The most biologically relevant and donor-specific TCRbeta repertoire appeared to be identified by expanding Tregs with activated donor B cells. Although technical replication error seemed to be minimal, the question of biological reproducibility was not addressed directly. Because only a small number of patients were included, the study had limitations, and the results will need to be validated in larger populations as well as under other immunosuppression protocols.

The sequence joins TRBV9 to TRBJ1-1; 12 junctional bases match TRBD1. The receptor was isolated from a human donor in good health. Source material: CD4+ T cells from blood. The DNA is as follows: TGTGCCAGCAGCGTAGGTGGGACAGGGGGCACCACTGAAGCTTTCTTT. This is translated as CASSVGGTGGTTEAFF.